The source of this T cell receptor (beta chain) is a study of CD8+CD57+ T cells in acquired aplastic anemia. Study findings and constraints: Patients were compared with controls for CD8+ Simpson's diversity, and no significant difference emerged.

TCR beta VDJ and CDR3 profiles were obtained from a genomic DNA template. TCRdb recomputed calls from the reads with MiXCR, one row per CDR3 protein. The data hold about 180,000 distinct CDR3 sequences, with 45% to 60% observed a single time. CDR1 and CDR2 (germline): MGHDK, SYGVNS. The CDR3 contains 17 residues. V was shortened by 5 bases and J by 0 bases, with 19 bases between the two germline ends. Details on this clonotype: Antigen: not known.

Sequencing was done on patients that had shown CD8+CD57+ cell expansion by flow cytometry. This sequence joins TRBV25-1 and TRBJ2-5; either TRBD1 or TRBD2 may fit D (6 bases each). This sequence was found in a human donor with aplastic anemia. The source material was sorted CD4+, CD8+, or CD8+CD57+ T cells (not recorded which) from PBMCs. CDR3 nucleotide sequence: TGTGCCAGCAGTCCCCCGAATCTAGGGGGGTACCAAGAGACCCAGTACTTC. This gives the protein CASSPPNLGGYQETQYF.